This TCR beta chain derives from a study of cytomegalovirus exposure and HLA in healthy donors. The PCR contained 60 Vbeta and 13 Jbeta primers. Repertoires were generated with immunoSEQ multiplex PCR, while TCRdb's copy carries only in-frame clones and drops some. The profile covers around 170,000 clones, with more than 75% appearing a single time and approximately 1.5% taken by the ten largest. This clone has only a few counts. The antigen is undetermined. General study findings and limits: Later analysis associated a missense DCLRE1C variant with TCR beta V- and J-gene trimming. DRB1 had the most TCR associations and HLA-C the fewest, a later analysis found, with rates varying by HLA locus. It is likely that the observed cluster of highly shared sequence variants was a sequencing artifact. The study listed about 150 cytomegalovirus-associated TCR beta chains.

Germline V lookup: CDR1 SGDLS, CDR2 YYNGEE. V was clipped by 4 bases and J by 3 bases, with 19 bases between them. The CDR3 totals 16 residues. The V call is TRBV9, the J call TRBJ1-1; the D gene is possibly TRBD1 (6 bases). Material: PBMCs. The TCR sequence derives from a male donor in good health and CMV-seronegative. The CDR3 DNA follows: TGTGCCAGCAGCCCCCGGGGGGGCGCAGGTGACACTGAAGCTTTCTTT. Translated: CASSPRGGAGDTEAFF.